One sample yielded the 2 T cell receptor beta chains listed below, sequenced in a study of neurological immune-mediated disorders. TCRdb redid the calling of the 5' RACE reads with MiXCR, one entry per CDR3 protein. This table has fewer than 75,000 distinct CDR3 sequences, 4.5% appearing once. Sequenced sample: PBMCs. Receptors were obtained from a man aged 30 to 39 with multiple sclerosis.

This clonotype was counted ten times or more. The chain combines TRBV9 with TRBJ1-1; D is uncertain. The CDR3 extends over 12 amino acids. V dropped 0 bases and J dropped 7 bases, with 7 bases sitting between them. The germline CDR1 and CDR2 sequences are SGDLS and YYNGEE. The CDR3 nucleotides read TGTGCCAGCAGCGTAGTCCGGGGTGAAGCTTTCTTT. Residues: CASSVVRGEAFF.

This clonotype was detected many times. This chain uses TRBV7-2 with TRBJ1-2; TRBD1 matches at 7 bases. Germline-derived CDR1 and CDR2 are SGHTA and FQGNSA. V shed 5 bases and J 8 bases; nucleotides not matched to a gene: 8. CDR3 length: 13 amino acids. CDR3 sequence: CASSPRQGSGYTF. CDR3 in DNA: TGTGCCAGCAGCCCCCGACAGGGAAGCGGCTACACCTTC.